These 28 T cell receptor beta chains originate from one sample sequenced in a study of shared clonotypes between healthy human individuals. Generated by immunoSEQ multiplex PCR, the TCRdb table keeps only in-frame clones and is missing some. The sample holds about half a million clones, roughly 80% seen once. The sequencing sample was made of PBMCs. These receptors were collected from a woman aged 40 to 50 in good health. Some clones in this sample may be carry-over from other donors' samples.

This clone has a single count. This sequence joins TRBV14 and TRBJ1-3; D is ambiguous. Germline CDR1 SGHDN, CDR2 FVKESK. The CDR3 spans 13 residues. V was shortened by 4 bases and J by 7 bases, with 11 bases between the two germline ends. The CDR3 sequence: CASSLGGKNTIYF. CDR3 in DNA: TGTGCCAGCAGCCTTGGAGGGAAGAACACCATATATTTT.

On this clone: At one end, the junction sequence differs from germline, possibly due to a read error. The V and J genes are TRBV30 and TRBJ2-5, with D uncertain. Germline assignment: CDR1 GTSNPN and CDR2 SVGIG (reference sequence). The CDR3 extends over 14 amino acids. CDR3 coding DNA: TGCACCTGGAGTGTTAGAGCGCGGCGAGAGACCCAGTACTTC. This codes for CTWSVRARRETQYF.

A few counts support this clone. The gene calls are TRBV28 and TRBJ2-1; no definite D call. Between the trimmed V and J ends, which lost 5 bases and 3 bases, there was a span of 5 bases. This CDR3 has 12 residues. Germline CDR1 MDHEN, CDR2 SYDVKM. The CDR3 spells CASSVVYNEQFF. The CDR3 nucleotides read TGTGCCAGCAGTGTTGTCTACAATGAGCAGTTCTTC. The variable domain in full, with the rest retrieved from reference TRBV28 and TRBJ2-1, is DVKVTQSSRYLVKRTGEKVFLECVQDMDHENMFWYRQDPGLGLRLIYFSYDVKMKEKGDIPEGYSVSREKKERFSLILESASTNQTSMYLCASSVVYNEQFFGPGTRLTVL.

This sequence joins TRBV28 and TRBJ1-1; D not certain. Trimming cost V 5 bases and J 5 bases, with 18 bases left between them. Germline assignment: CDR1 MDHEN and CDR2 SYDVKM. The CDR3 totals 15 residues. CDR3 sequence (DNA): TGTGCCAGCAGTCCCCTCCGTTCAGGTTTGACTGAAGCTTTCTTT. Protein: CASSPLRSGLTEAFF.

V usage is TRBV2 and J usage is TRBJ1-5; D is undetermined. Germline CDR1 SNHLY, CDR2 FYNNEI. V lost 4 bases and J lost 4, with 14 bases in between. There are 15 residues in the CDR3. Here the CDR3 reads CASSGTVEGNQPQHF. As DNA, the CDR3 is TGTGCCAGCAGTGGGACCGTAGAAGGAAATCAGCCCCAGCATTTT.

This chain connects TRBV30 to TRBJ1-6; D possibly corresponds to TRBD1 (5 bases). Germline V lookup: CDR1 GTSNPN, CDR2 SVGIG (reference sequence). V lost 0 bases to trimming and J lost 4 bases, with 7 bases between them. This CDR3 spans 14 amino acids. The chain's CDR3 is CAWSVRQYNSPLHF. In DNA form, the CDR3 reads TGTGCCTGGAGTGTACGACAGTATAATTCACCCCTCCACTTT.

With respect to this clone: At one end, the junction sequence differs from germline, possibly due to a read error. The rearrangement links TRBV28 to TRBJ2-3; D is unresolved. CDR3 size: 15 residues. Germline CDR1 reads MDHEN; CDR2 reads SYDVKM. CDR3 amino acids: CASSLPAVLTDTQYF. CDR3 DNA: TGTGCCAGCAGTTTACCGGCGGTACTAACAGATACGCAGTATTTC. Using reference TRBV28 and TRBJ2-3 for the parts outside the CDR3, the full variable domain is DVKVTQSSRYLVKRTGEKVFLECVQDMDHENMFWYRQDPGLGLRLIYFSYDVKMKEKGDIPEGYSVSREKKERFSLILESASTNQTSMYLCASSLPAVLTDTQYFGPGTRLTVL.

The V call is TRBV7-9, the J call TRBJ2-7, with 13 bases lining up with TRBD2. Trimming removed 2 bases from V and 7 bases from J; junction bases left unmatched: 11. Germline V gene data show CDR1 as SEHNR and CDR2 as FQNEAQ (reference sequence). CDR3 length equals 17 residues. This CDR3 reads CASSLTIGLAGVDEQYF. DNA of the CDR3: TGTGCCAGCAGCTTAACTATTGGACTAGCGGGAGTGGATGAGCAGTACTTC.

The gene calls are TRBV27 and TRBJ2-3, with D possibly being TRBD2 (6 bases). The germline V gene has CDR1 MNHEY and CDR2 SMNVEV (reference sequence). The CDR3 sequence is 15 residues long. V lost 2 bases to trimming and J lost 13 bases, with 22 bases between them. The CDR3 here is CASSLIGASARGKYF. In DNA form, the CDR3 reads TGTGCCAGCAGTTTAATCGGGGCTAGCGCAAGAGGCAAGTATTTT.

This sequence joins TRBV10-3 and TRBJ2-7, with TRBD2 matching 10 bases. The J segment lost 5 bases and the V segment lost 10 bases, leaving 14 bases of the junction unmatched. Looked up from germline, CDR1 is ENHRY and CDR2 is SYGVKD. This CDR3 spans 15 amino acids. The CDR3 protein is CASTSTSGIINEQYF. The CDR3 nucleotides read TGTGCCAGCACAAGCACTAGCGGGATTATCAACGAGCAGTACTTC.

This clone was counted at least ten times. In the same sample, other DNA sequences code for this CDR3. The rearrangement links TRBV30 to TRBJ2-5; the match to TRBD2 covers 12 bases. TRBJ2-7 explains the end of the DNA better; the J call may be wrong. This CDR3 has 19 amino acids. Germline CDR1 reads GTSNPN; CDR2 reads SVGIG (reference sequence). CDR3 region: CACRQDRLAGVLQTYEQYF. The DNA of the CDR3 is TGTGCCTGCCGGCAGGATCGACTAGCGGGAGTTCTACAAACCTACGAGCAGTACTTC.

As to this clone: A far bigger clonotype differs at one base, so this is likely a read error. The chain carries TRBV5-1 and TRBJ2-5, with D perhaps TRBD1 (6 bases). CDR1 is SGHRS and CDR2 is YFSETQ in the germline V gene. The ends were cut back, 7 bases at V and 5 bases at J, with 15 bases in the middle. The CDR3 has 13 amino acids. The CDR3 nucleotides read TGCGCCAGCTCTACAGGGTGTCGGGAGACCCAGTACTTC. Amino acid sequence: CASSTGCRETQYF.

The chain uses TRBV28 and TRBJ2-3; the match to TRBD2 covers 16 bases. CDR1 and CDR2 (germline): MDHEN, SYDVKM. The V segment lost 5 bases and the J segment 5 bases; nucleotides outside the gene matches: 4. The CDR3 is 16 amino acids. In DNA, the CDR3 is TGTGCCAGCAGTGGGACTAGCGGGAGGGCCGGAGATACGCAGTATTTT. It encodes CASSGTSGRAGDTQYF.

The rearrangement links TRBV6-5 to TRBJ2-7; D gene uncertain. This CDR3 spans 11 amino acids. V gave up 0 bases and J gave up 6 bases, with 3 bases separating them. CDR1 is MNHEY, CDR2 SVGAGI, per germline. The CDR3 spells CASSYSGEQYF. The CDR3 DNA reads as TGTGCCAGCAGTTACTCGGGCGAGCAGTACTTC.

The V gene is TRBV30, the J gene TRBJ2-2, with TRBD2 as a possible D gene (6 bases). The germline gives CDR1 GTSNPN, CDR2 SVGIG (reference sequence). V was pared by 0 bases and J by 4 bases, with 9 bases between. This CDR3 is built from 14 residues. The CDR3 sequence: CAWSVAGGTGELFF. CDR3 bases: TGTGCCTGGAGTGTAGCGGGTGGCACCGGGGAGCTGTTTTTT.

Turning to this clone: With a much larger clone just one base away, this may be a read error. The chain uses TRBV27 and TRBJ2-1; no reliable D call. V lost 6 bases and J lost 2, with 8 bases in between. Germline V lookup: CDR1 MNHEY, CDR2 SMNVEV (reference sequence). CDR3 length: 13 residues. CDR3 protein: CASREGPYNEQFF. The CDR3 nucleotides are TGTGCCAGCAGGGAAGGGCCCTACAATGAGCAGTTCTTC.

The chain employs TRBV4-2 and TRBJ2-2; 8 bases line up with TRBD1. The trim removed 0 bases at V and 8 bases at J, leaving 5 bases unmatched. The CDR3 is 15 amino acids. From germline, CDR1 is LGHNA and CDR2 YNFKEQ. The CDR3 region has the DNA TGTGCCAGCAGCCAAGATCGCAGGGGGCGAGGGGAGCTGTTTTTT. Encoded protein: CASSQDRRGRGELFF.

V gene TRBV6-6 combines with J gene TRBJ1-5; TRBD1 is a possible D gene (5 bases). Trimming shortened V by 7 bases and J by 4 bases, and 17 bases separated the two germline ends. This CDR3 is 15 amino acids long. The V gene's germline CDR1 is MNHNY and CDR2 SVGAGI (reference sequence). DNA for the CDR3: TGTGCCAGCATCTCACGGGACCCCCGGAATCAGCCCCAGCATTTT. Translating gives CASISRDPRNQPQHF.

This clone was observed a single time. V gene TRBV7-8 combines with J gene TRBJ2-2, with 7 nucleotides matching TRBD2. Germline-derived CDR1 and CDR2 are SGHVS and FQNEAQ. The CDR3 spans 13 residues. V was pared by 6 bases and J by 7 bases, with 5 bases of the junction left unmatched. The CDR3 sequence is CASRLTGGGELFF. CDR3 nucleotide sequence: TGTGCCAGCAGATTGACGGGGGGCGGGGAGCTGTTTTTT.

The chain has TRBV10-3 and TRBJ2-7; possible D gene TRBD1, 6 bases. Germline-derived CDR1 and CDR2 are ENHRY and SYGVKD. The CDR3 spans 14 residues. V lost 6 bases and J 5 bases, leaving 17 bases between the germline ends. This CDR3 reads CAIRGGVAGDEQYF. As DNA, the CDR3 is TGTGCCATCAGAGGGGGTGTGGCTGGGGACGAGCAGTACTTC.

This chain connects TRBV6-5 to TRBJ1-3; D is perhaps TRBD1 (6 bases). Between the trimmed V and J ends, which lost 6 bases and 3 bases, there was a span of 15 bases. Germline V lookup: CDR1 MNHEY, CDR2 SVGAGI. The CDR3 is made up of 15 amino acids. DNA of the CDR3: TGTGCCAGCAGGCAGCAGGGGATATATGGAAACACCATATATTTT. The encoded protein is CASRQQGIYGNTIYF.

V is TRBV18 and J is TRBJ1-5; D ambiguous. The CDR3 loop spans 15 amino acids. V shed 3 bases and J shed 5 bases, with 14 bases lying between them. In germline, CDR1 is KGHSH, CDR2 LQKENI. The CDR3 protein is CASSPRPGKDQPQHF. The CDR3, as DNA: TGTGCCAGCTCACCCCGACCCGGGAAAGATCAGCCCCAGCATTTT. The full variable domain, rest sourced from reference TRBV18 and TRBJ1-5, is NAGVMQNPRHLVRRRGQEARLRCSPMKGHSHVYWYRQLPEEGLKFMVYLQKENIIDESGMPKERFSAEFPKEGPSILRIQQVVRGDSAAYFCASSPRPGKDQPQHFGDGTRLSIL.

In DNA form, the CDR3 reads TGTGCCAGCAGCTTGGTACGGACTAGCACAGATACGCAGTATTTT. Encoded protein: CASSLVRTSTDTQYF. This sequence joins TRBV5-6 and TRBJ2-3; possibly TRBD2 for D (5 bases). The CDR3 covers 15 residues. V lost 0 bases, J lost 0 bases, and 8 bases lay in between. Germline CDR1 is SGHDT and CDR2 is YYEEEE.

In regard to this clone: With a far larger clone one base away, a read error is the likely cause. This specimen includes other DNA sequences encoding the same CDR3. The chain carries TRBV11-1 and TRBJ2-5; TRBD2 is a possible D gene (5 bases). Germline-derived CDR1 and CDR2 are SGHAT and FQDESV (reference sequence). The CDR3 has 14 amino acids. The CDR3 nucleotides read TGTGCCAGCAGCCGTCTAGCTAACCAAGAGACACAGTACTTC. The encoded protein is CASSRLANQETQYF.

This chain links TRBV7-2 with TRBJ1-5; D unresolved. The CDR3 runs 12 residues. The V and J ends lost 1 base and 7 bases respectively, with 5 bases between them. Germline loops: CDR1 SGHTA, CDR2 FQGNSA. The DNA for the CDR3 is TGTGCCAGCAGCTTAGGGTACCAGCCCCAGCATTTT. It is translated as CASSLGYQPQHF.

This chain joins TRBV25-1 and TRBJ2-5, with 9 positions matching TRBD1. The V gene's germline CDR1 is MGHDK and CDR2 SYGVNS. The CDR3 runs 15 residues. The junction had 5 bases not matched to a gene; V was cut back by 2 bases and J by 4 bases. The CDR3 region is CASSEQTGGGETQYF. CDR3 sequence (DNA): TGTGCCAGCAGTGAACAAACAGGGGGCGGAGAGACCCAGTACTTC.

J is TRBJ1-2 and V is TRBV5-6; 7 bases are a match to TRBD1. J was trimmed by 6 bases and V by 1 base; bases with no gene match: 6. CDR1 is SGHDT and CDR2 is YYEEEE in the germline V gene. CDR3 length: 14 amino acids. CDR3 region: CASSLPGTENGYTF. For the CDR3, the DNA is TGTGCCAGCAGCTTGCCTGGGACAGAGAATGGCTACACCTTC.

The V call is TRBV25-1, the J call TRBJ1-2; D gene uncertain. The germline gives CDR1 MGHDK, CDR2 SYGVNS. The CDR3 length is 15 residues. The V end was cut by 1 base, the J end by 8 bases, with 17 bases between. The CDR3 sequence: CASSEFCGSWRGYTF. DNA of the CDR3: TGTGCCAGCAGTGAATTTTGTGGGAGCTGGCGGGGCTACACCTTC.